The 9 T cell receptor beta chains listed next were all sequenced from one sample in a study of blood T cell repertoires in COVID-19. Assay: immunoSEQ multiplex PCR; the TCRdb copy retains only in-frame clones and omits some. The repertoire includes about 42,000 clones, roughly 85% of them detected once, and less than 15% sits in the top ten. Input material: peripheral blood. The receptors were gathered from a woman in her 70s in a cohort sampled during active COVID-19.

This chain joins TRBV7-9 and TRBJ2-1; TRBD2 matches at 7 bases. The CDR3 has 14 residues. Germline loops: CDR1 SEHNR, CDR2 FQNEAQ (reference sequence). V lost 1 base and J lost 4; bases outside the gene matches: 1. This chain's CDR3 is CASSLVGGYNEQFF. CDR3 nucleotide sequence: TGTGCCAGCAGCTTAGTGGGGGGGTACAATGAGCAGTTCTTC.

The V and J genes are TRBV3-1 (or the pseudogene TRBV3-2) and TRBJ2-1; D is possibly TRBD2 (5 bases). V was shortened by 1 base and J by 0 bases, with 7 bases between the two germline ends. Germline CDR1 reads LGHDT; CDR2 reads YNNKEL (reference sequence). CDR3 length equals 15 residues. The DNA of the CDR3 is TGTGCCAGCAGCCAAGGACTACCCTCCTACAATGAGCAGTTCTTC. Residues: CASSQGLPSYNEQFF.

The CDR3 DNA sequence: TGTGCCATACAACGTGGGACTTCTGGGGCCAACGTCCTGACTTTC. Amino acids: CAIQRGTSGANVLTF. This chain uses TRBV10-3 with TRBJ2-6, with D possibly being TRBD2 (6 bases). Trimming took 9 bases from V and 1 from J, leaving 13 bases between them. Germline V gene sequence: CDR1 ENHRY, CDR2 SYGVKD. The length of the CDR3 is 15 residues.

This rearrangement joins TRBV6-5 to TRBJ1-2, with TRBD1 matching 7 bases. CDR3 length: 14 amino acids. Germline V lookup: CDR1 MNHEY, CDR2 SVGAGI. Unmatched junction bases numbered 9, after V lost 7 bases and J lost 4 bases. This chain's CDR3 is CASISPGQIYGYTF. CDR3 bases: TGTGCCAGCATCTCGCCGGGACAGATCTATGGCTACACCTTC.

The rearrangement links TRBV1 to TRBJ1-2; the DNA was not compared with TRBD1, the D call given in the table. TRBV1 is a pseudogene. CDR3 length: 15 residues. This CDR3 is CTSSLRRQGFYGYTF. The CDR3, as DNA: TGCACCAGCAGCCTGCGCCGACAGGGATTCTATGGCTACACCTTC.

The rearrangement uses TRBV11-2 and TRBJ2-7, with D possibly being TRBD1 (5 bases). CDR1 and CDR2 from the germline V gene are SGHAT and FQNNGV. The CDR3 extends over 15 amino acids. Deletions cut 1 base from V and 2 bases from J, with 12 bases between. The CDR3 region is CASSLADKAAYEQYF. The DNA of the CDR3 is TGTGCCAGCAGCTTAGCGGACAAAGCAGCCTACGAGCAGTACTTC.

The chain's CDR3 is CASSLAGAGQGASPSSYEQYF. The CDR3 DNA reads TGTGCCAGCAGCTTAGCCGGCGCGGGACAGGGGGCTTCCCCTTCCTCCTACGAGCAGTACTTC. V and J are TRBV7-6 and TRBJ2-7, with TRBD1 identical over 12 bases. V lost 0 bases, J lost 0 bases, and 15 bases stayed unmatched. Germline CDR1 SGHVS, CDR2 FNYEAQ. The CDR3 consists of 21 residues.

This chain joins TRBV5-1 and TRBJ1-5; D call uncertain. Trimming cost V 0 bases and J 4 bases, with 5 bases left between them. The CDR3 covers 13 residues. Germline V gene sequence: CDR1 SGHRS, CDR2 YFSETQ. Here the CDR3 reads CASSLGVNQPQHF. The CDR3 nucleotides read TGCGCCAGCAGCTTGGGTGTAAATCAGCCCCAGCATTTT. The variable domain in full, completed from reference TRBV5-1 and TRBJ1-5, reads KAGVTQTPRYLIKTRGQQVTLSCSPISGHRSVSWYQQTPGQGLQFLFEYFSETQRNKGNFPGRFSGRQFSNSRSEMNVSTLELGDSALYLCASSLGVNQPQHFGDGTRLSIL.

Written as DNA, the CDR3 is TGTGCCAGCAGACTAGCGGGACCAACTGGGACCCAGTACTTC. This translates into CASRLAGPTGTQYF. The genes are TRBV7-2 and TRBJ2-5, with 10 positions matching TRBD2. Germline CDR1 is SGHTA and CDR2 is FQGNSA. CDR3 length equals 14 residues. V was clipped by 6 bases and J by 7 bases; unmatched bases: 8.